This record looks at one TCR beta chain sequence and its context. The antigen is unknown. The data derive from a study of post-analysis software for immune sequencing data. Overall study findings and caveats: TRBV5-6, TRBV5-1 and TRBV20-1 were among four or five TRBV segments more frequent in patients than controls.

The V gene's germline CDR1 is DFQATT and CDR2 SNEGSKA (reference sequence). Unmatched junction bases numbered 11, after V lost 1 base and J lost 4 bases. The CDR3 runs 16 residues. TCR beta libraries were prepared from cDNA with unique molecular identifiers. TCRdb re-derived calls from the PCR reads in MiXCR, one entry per CDR3 protein. The data hold some 700,000 distinct CDR3 sequences, with approximately 59% observed a single time. The clonotype comes from a girl aged 2 to 10 with multiple sclerosis. The rearrangement links TRBV20-1 to TRBJ2-5; 8 bases are a match to TRBD2. Sequencing was done on a sample of blood. The CDR3: CSARGESGGRRETQYF. CDR3 DNA: TGCAGTGCTAGAGGAGAGTCGGGCGGGAGGAGAGAGACCCAGTACTTC.